Each of the 27 T cell receptor beta chains below was sequenced from the same sample in a study of shared clonotypes between healthy human individuals. Assay: immunoSEQ multiplex PCR; the TCRdb copy retains only in-frame clones and omits some. This sample has roughly 650,000 clones, with around 97% found just once. The sequenced sample was naive CD4+ T cells sorted from blood. Regarding subset: CD45RA+ positively selected. These receptors were obtained from a woman in her 30s in good health.

This clone was recorded once. The chain recombines TRBV11-2 with TRBJ1-2, with a weak D call TRBD1 (5 bases). The CDR3 loop spans 14 amino acids. Trimming left V 5 bases short and J 3 bases short, with 13 bases between. Germline values: CDR1 SGHAT, CDR2 FQNNGV. As DNA, the CDR3 is TGTGCCAGCAGCATGAACGTGGGGGACTATGGCTACACCTTC. It yields the protein CASSMNVGDYGYTF.

This chain connects TRBV2 to TRBJ2-6, with a weak D call TRBD1 (6 bases). Germline-derived CDR1 and CDR2 are SNHLY and FYNNEI. Trimming pared 5 bases from V and 4 bases from J, leaving 15 bases between. The CDR3 has 16 residues. The CDR3 sequence: CASSQDRSSGANVLTF. The CDR3 DNA is TGTGCCAGCAGTCAAGACAGGTCCTCCGGGGCCAACGTCCTGACTTTC.

This chain connects TRBV2 to TRBJ1-5, with a weak D call TRBD1 (5 bases). Trimming left V 7 bases short and J 4 bases short, with 11 bases between. CDR3 size: 13 residues. The germline gives CDR1 SNHLY, CDR2 FYNNEI. The CDR3 is CASKGRANQPQHF. The CDR3 coding sequence is TGTGCCAGCAAGGGACGGGCAAATCAGCCCCAGCATTTT.

The chain joins TRBV29-1 to TRBJ2-5; 12 bases map to TRBD2. Trimming took 7 bases from V and 7 from J; bases not matched to a gene: 7. The CDR3 consists of 13 residues. CDR1 SQVTM and CDR2 ANQGSEA come from the germline V gene. CDR3 region: CSERLAGAGTQYF. The CDR3 nucleotides are TGCAGCGAAAGACTAGCGGGAGCCGGGACCCAGTACTTC.

V gene TRBV6-4 combines with J gene TRBJ1-1; 7 bases agree with TRBD1. The J segment lost 5 bases and the V segment lost 0 bases, leaving 6 bases of the junction unmatched. Germline CDR1 reads MRHNA; CDR2 reads SNTAGT. This CDR3 contains 15 residues. The CDR3 spells CASSDSTTGRTEAFF. CDR3 DNA sequence: TGTGCCAGCAGTGACTCGACGACAGGGAGGACTGAAGCTTTCTTT.

This clone showed up just once. J is TRBJ2-5 and V is TRBV29-1; D not certain. With 4 bases removed from V and 7 bases from J, the gap between germline ends came to 13 bases. This CDR3 comprises 12 residues. CDR1 and CDR2 (germline): SQVTM, ANQGSEA. Here the CDR3 reads CSVGSERRTQYF. The DNA of the CDR3 is TGCAGCGTTGGATCCGAAAGGAGGACCCAGTACTTC.

A single count supports this clone. This chain links TRBV7-6 with TRBJ2-7, with 10 bases identical to TRBD1. Unmatched junction bases numbered 17, after V lost 1 base and J lost 5 bases. The CDR3 totals 19 residues. Germline assignment: CDR1 SGHVS and CDR2 FNYEAQ. Here the CDR3 DNA reads TGTGCCAGCAGCTTAGGGATAGTCAATCACGTGACAGGGGGCGACGAGCAGTACTTC. As protein: CASSLGIVNHVTGGDEQYF.

The chain has TRBV18 and TRBJ2-7; TRBD2 agrees at 9 bases. Per the germline V gene, CDR1 is KGHSH and CDR2 is LQKENI. V lost 3 bases, J lost 5 bases, and 11 bases stayed unmatched. The CDR3 is made up of 16 amino acids. CDR3 protein: CASSPIAGAGTNEQYF. The CDR3 bases are TGTGCCAGCTCACCCATAGCGGGAGCAGGCACCAACGAGCAGTACTTC.

This chain connects TRBV28 to TRBJ2-7; D may be TRBD2 (5 bases). The CDR3 is 17 residues long. Trimming shortened V by 5 bases and J by 2 bases, and 22 bases separated the two germline ends. The germline V gene encodes CDR1 MDHEN and CDR2 SYDVKM. In DNA form, the CDR3 reads TGTGCCAGCAGTCCTACCCCTACTAGAGGTTTTCCCTACGAGCAGTACTTC. Translated: CASSPTPTRGFPYEQYF.

The chain carries TRBV18 and TRBJ2-5; D unclear. V was pared by 1 base and J by 5 bases, with 8 bases between. This CDR3 contains 13 residues. CDR1 and CDR2 (germline): KGHSH, LQKENI. The CDR3 region is CASSPQSLETQYF. The CDR3 bases are TGTGCCAGCTCACCACAGTCCTTGGAGACCCAGTACTTC.

The V call is TRBV5-1, the J call TRBJ2-7; D remains unclear. Trimming cost V 0 bases and J 0 bases, with 7 bases left between them. Germline V gene sequence: CDR1 SGHRS, CDR2 YFSETQ. This CDR3 is built from 14 residues. The DNA for the CDR3 is TGCGCCAGCAGCTTGGATGCGAGCTCCTACGAGCAGTACTTC. Protein: CASSLDASSYEQYF.

The chain uses TRBV6-4 and TRBJ1-5; D is ambiguous. Germline V gene sequence: CDR1 MRHNA, CDR2 SNTAGT. V lost 5 bases to trimming and J lost 4 bases, with 9 bases between them. The CDR3 spans 13 residues. The CDR3 loop reads CASSKDGNQPQHF. CDR3 in DNA: TGTGCCAGCAGTAAGGACGGAAATCAGCCCCAGCATTTT.

The chain employs TRBV6-5 and TRBJ1-1, with 10 bases matching TRBD1. The CDR3 extends over 13 amino acids. In germline, CDR1 is MNHEY, CDR2 SVGAGI. The V and J ends lost 6 bases and 6 bases, in that order; junction bases with no gene match: 4. The CDR3: CASRGQGYAEAFF. CDR3 DNA: TGTGCCAGCAGGGGACAGGGGTACGCTGAAGCTTTCTTT.

The chain combines TRBV6-5 with TRBJ1-1; 10 bases match TRBD1. The CDR3 spans 13 residues. Trimming cost V 6 bases and J 11 bases; bases outside gene matches: 9. Germline CDR1 reads MNHEY; CDR2 reads SVGAGI. The CDR3 reads CASSQDRGFVAFF. In DNA, the CDR3 is TGTGCCAGCAGCCAGGACAGGGGGTTTGTTGCTTTCTTT.

The chain uses TRBV14 and TRBJ2-3; D remains ambiguous. Looked up from germline, CDR1 is SGHDN and CDR2 is FVKESK. This CDR3 contains 12 residues. The V end was cut by 0 bases, the J end by 7 bases, with 5 bases between. This chain's CDR3 is CASSQDLNTQYF. CDR3 DNA sequence: TGTGCCAGCAGCCAAGACTTGAATACGCAGTATTTT. Complete variable domain (other parts from reference TRBV14 and TRBJ2-3): EAGVTQFPSHSVIEKGQTVTLRCDPISGHDNLYWYRRVMGKEIKFLLHFVKESKQDESGMPNNRFLAERTGGTYSTLKVQPAELEDSGVYFCASSQDLNTQYFGPGTRLTVL.

V usage is TRBV7-9 and J usage is TRBJ2-1; 11 bases match TRBD2. Trimming removed 1 base from V and 10 bases from J; junction bases left unmatched: 6. CDR1 is SEHNR and CDR2 is FQNEAQ in the germline V gene (reference sequence). The CDR3 has 15 residues. CDR3 amino acids: CASSLGLAGGKEQFF. As DNA, the CDR3 is TGTGCCAGCAGCTTAGGGCTAGCGGGAGGAAAAGAGCAGTTCTTC.

J is TRBJ2-5 and V is TRBV28; D unclear. CDR1 and CDR2 from the germline V gene are MDHEN and SYDVKM. V lost 8 bases, J lost 5 bases, and 21 bases lay in between. The CDR3 sequence is 15 residues long. DNA for the CDR3: TGTGCCAGCGTCCCCCTCCTTCGATCGAGGGAGACCCAGTACTTC. It is translated as CASVPLLRSRETQYF.

The genes are TRBV28 and TRBJ1-2; D uncertain. There are 15 residues in the CDR3. CDR1 and CDR2 from the germline V gene are MDHEN and SYDVKM. The V end was cut by 8 bases, the J end by 5 bases, with 21 bases between. The CDR3 protein is CASFSDDGRPYGYTF. DNA for the CDR3: TGTGCCAGCTTTTCCGACGACGGTCGTCCGTATGGCTACACCTTC.

The chain recombines TRBV28 with TRBJ1-1, with 8 nucleotides matching TRBD1. The CDR3 totals 14 residues. Germline V lookup: CDR1 MDHEN, CDR2 SYDVKM. Trimming removed 5 bases from V and 0 bases from J; junction bases left unmatched: 2. The CDR3 region has the DNA TGTGCCAGCAGTCGGACAGGGATGAACACTGAAGCTTTCTTT. Its translation is CASSRTGMNTEAFF.

This clone was seen just once. The rearrangement uses TRBV5-1 and TRBJ2-5, with 8 bases matching TRBD1. Germline loops: CDR1 SGHRS, CDR2 YFSETQ. V was pared by 0 bases and J by 6 bases, with 4 bases of the junction left unmatched. The CDR3 loop spans 14 amino acids. The CDR3 here is CASSLDRGAKTQYF. CDR3 DNA: TGCGCCAGCAGCTTGGACAGGGGGGCGAAGACCCAGTACTTC.

The chain recombines TRBV9 with TRBJ2-7; D is possibly TRBD1 (6 bases). The germline CDR1 and CDR2 sequences are SGDLS and YYNGEE. V dropped 4 bases and J dropped 0 bases, with 17 bases sitting between them. The CDR3 runs 16 residues. As DNA, the CDR3 is TGTGCCAGCAGCCCCAGGACCGACAGGAGCTCCTACGAGCAGTACTTC. As protein: CASSPRTDRSSYEQYF. The entire variable domain, with the rest obtained from reference TRBV9 and TRBJ2-7, is as follows: DSGVTQTPKHLITATGQRVTLRCSPRSGDLSVYWYQQSLDQGLQFLIQYYNGEERAKGNILERFSAQQFPDLHSELNLSSLELGDSALYFCASSPRTDRSSYEQYFGPGTRLTVT.

The chain combines TRBV29-1 with TRBJ2-7, with 11 bases matching TRBD2. Germline-derived CDR1 and CDR2 are SQVTM and ANQGSEA. V shed 6 bases and J 3 bases; nucleotides not matched to a gene: 7. The length of the CDR3 is 14 residues. CDR3 in amino acids: CSVVRLAGHYEQYF. The DNA for the CDR3 is TGCAGCGTCGTTCGACTAGCGGGACACTACGAGCAGTACTTC.

As regards this clone: The same CDR3 arises from other DNA sequences in this sample as well. The chain recombines TRBV5-1 with TRBJ2-5, with D possibly called TRBD1 or TRBD2 (5 bases each). Germline V gene data show CDR1 as SGHRS and CDR2 as YFSETQ. The ends were cut back, 1 base at V and 3 bases at J, with 7 bases in the middle. CDR3 length: 13 amino acids. CDR3 residues: CASSLQGEETQYF. The CDR3, as DNA: TGCGCCAGCAGCTTGCAGGGAGAAGAGACCCAGTACTTC.

J is TRBJ2-3 and V is TRBV19, with 10 bases identical to TRBD2. Germline values: CDR1 LNHDA, CDR2 SQIVND (reference sequence). The CDR3 is made up of 15 amino acids. V lost 8 bases, J lost 4 bases, and 9 bases stayed unmatched. The CDR3 DNA reads TGTGCCAGTCGTACCCTAGCGGGAGTAGCAGATACGCAGTATTTT. It codes for CASRTLAGVADTQYF.

The rearrangement joins TRBV28 to TRBJ1-6; 8 bases agree with TRBD1. V was pared by 5 bases and J by 10 bases, with 7 bases of the junction left unmatched. In germline, CDR1 is MDHEN, CDR2 SYDVKM. The length of the CDR3 is 14 residues. DNA for the CDR3: TGTGCCAGCAGTCCCGGGACAGGTCCATCACCCCTCCACTTT. Amino acids: CASSPGTGPSPLHF.

Concerning this clone itself: Other nucleotide sequences from this sample produce the same CDR3. This chain links TRBV4-1 with TRBJ2-7; TRBD2 matches at 10 bases. V lost 1 base to trimming and J lost 3 bases; unmatched junction nucleotides: 3. Germline lookup yields CDR1 MGHRA and CDR2 YSYEKL. The CDR3 runs 15 residues. CDR3 bases: TGCGCCAGCAGCCAAGGAACTAGCGGGATCTACGAGCAGTACTTC. Encoded protein: CASSQGTSGIYEQYF.

J is TRBJ2-7 and V is TRBV15; 9 bases fit TRBD1. CDR1 LNHNV and CDR2 YYDKDF come from the germline V gene (reference sequence). The CDR3 covers 15 residues. J gave up 1 base and V 2 bases, and 3 bases lay outside the gene matches. CDR3 sequence (DNA): TGTGCCACCAGCAGAACCGGGACAGGGTCCTACGAGCAGTACTTC. It is translated as CATSRTGTGSYEQYF.